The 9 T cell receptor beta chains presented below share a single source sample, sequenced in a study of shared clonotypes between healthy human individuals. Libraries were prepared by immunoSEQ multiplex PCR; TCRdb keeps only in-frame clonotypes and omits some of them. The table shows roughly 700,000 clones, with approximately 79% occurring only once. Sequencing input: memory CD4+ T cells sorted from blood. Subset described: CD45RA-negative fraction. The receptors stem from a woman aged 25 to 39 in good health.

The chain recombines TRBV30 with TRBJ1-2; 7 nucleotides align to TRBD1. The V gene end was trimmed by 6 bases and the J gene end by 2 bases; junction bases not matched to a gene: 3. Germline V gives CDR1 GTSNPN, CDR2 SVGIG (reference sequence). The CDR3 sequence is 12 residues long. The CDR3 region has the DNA TGTGCCTGTCAGGGACAGAACTATGGCTACACCTTC. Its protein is CACQGQNYGYTF. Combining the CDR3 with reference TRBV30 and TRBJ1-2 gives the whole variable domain SQTIHQWPATLVQPVGSPLSLECTVEGTSNPNLYWYRQAAGRGLQLLFYSVGIGQISSEVPQNLSASRPQDRQFILSSKKLLLSDSGFYLCACQGQNYGYTFGSGTRLTVV.

CDR3 coding DNA: TGTGCCAGCAGAACTAGACCTAGTTCCTACAATGAGCAGTTCTTC. Protein product: CASRTRPSSYNEQFF. The chain joins TRBV25-1 to TRBJ2-1, with D maybe TRBD2 (5 bases). V dropped 6 bases and J dropped 1 base, with 13 bases sitting between them. The CDR3 covers 15 residues. The germline V gene encodes CDR1 MGHDK and CDR2 SYGVNS.

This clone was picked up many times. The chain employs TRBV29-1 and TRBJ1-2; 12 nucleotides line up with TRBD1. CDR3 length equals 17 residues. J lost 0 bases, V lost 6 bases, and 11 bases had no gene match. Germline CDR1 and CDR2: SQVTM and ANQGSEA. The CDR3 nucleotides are TGCAGCGTCCCTCTAGGGACAGGGGGCTCGGCTAACTATGGCTACACCTTC. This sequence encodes CSVPLGTGGSANYGYTF.

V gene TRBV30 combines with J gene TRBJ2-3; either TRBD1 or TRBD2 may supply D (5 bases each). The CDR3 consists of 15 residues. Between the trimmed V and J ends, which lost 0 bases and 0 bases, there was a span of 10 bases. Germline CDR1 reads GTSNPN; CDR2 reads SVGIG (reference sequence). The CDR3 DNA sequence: TGTGCCTGGAGTGTACGGGGCCTAAGCACAGATACGCAGTATTTT. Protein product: CAWSVRGLSTDTQYF.

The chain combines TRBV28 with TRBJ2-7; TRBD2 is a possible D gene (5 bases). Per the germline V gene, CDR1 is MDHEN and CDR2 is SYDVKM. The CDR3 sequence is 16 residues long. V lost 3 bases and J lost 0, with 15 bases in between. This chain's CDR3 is CASSLRTGRSSYEQYF. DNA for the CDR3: TGTGCCAGCAGTTTGAGGACGGGGAGAAGCTCCTACGAGCAGTACTTC.

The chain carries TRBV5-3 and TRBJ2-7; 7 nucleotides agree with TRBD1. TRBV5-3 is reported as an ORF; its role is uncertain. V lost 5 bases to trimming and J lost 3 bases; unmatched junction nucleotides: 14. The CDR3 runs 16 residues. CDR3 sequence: CARSRKDRSIRYEQYF. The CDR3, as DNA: TGTGCCAGAAGTCGGAAGGACAGGTCAATACGCTACGAGCAGTACTTC.

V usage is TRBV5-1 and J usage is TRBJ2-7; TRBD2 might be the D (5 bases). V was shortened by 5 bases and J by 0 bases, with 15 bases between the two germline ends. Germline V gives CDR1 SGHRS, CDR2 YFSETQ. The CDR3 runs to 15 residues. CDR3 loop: CASRRELLASYEQYF. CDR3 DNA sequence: TGCGCCAGCAGAAGGGAGTTATTAGCCTCCTACGAGCAGTACTTC.

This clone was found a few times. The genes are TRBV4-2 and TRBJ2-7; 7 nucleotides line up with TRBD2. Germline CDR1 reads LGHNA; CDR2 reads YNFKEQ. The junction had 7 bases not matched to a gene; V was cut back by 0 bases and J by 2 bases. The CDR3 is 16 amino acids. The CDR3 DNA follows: TGTGCCAGCAGCCAAGAAGGTCGGGACTATGCCTACGAGCAGTACTTC. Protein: CASSQEGRDYAYEQYF.

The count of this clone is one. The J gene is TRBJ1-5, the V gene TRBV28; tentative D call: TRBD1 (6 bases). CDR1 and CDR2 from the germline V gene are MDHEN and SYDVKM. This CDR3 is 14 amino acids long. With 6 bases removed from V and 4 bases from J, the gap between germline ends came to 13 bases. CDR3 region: CASSTRDKNQPQHF. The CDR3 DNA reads TGTGCCAGCAGCACCCGGGACAAAAATCAGCCCCAGCATTTT. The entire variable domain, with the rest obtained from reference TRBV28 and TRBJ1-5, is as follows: DVKVTQSSRYLVKRTGEKVFLECVQDMDHENMFWYRQDPGLGLRLIYFSYDVKMKEKGDIPEGYSVSREKKERFSLILESASTNQTSMYLCASSTRDKNQPQHFGDGTRLSIL.